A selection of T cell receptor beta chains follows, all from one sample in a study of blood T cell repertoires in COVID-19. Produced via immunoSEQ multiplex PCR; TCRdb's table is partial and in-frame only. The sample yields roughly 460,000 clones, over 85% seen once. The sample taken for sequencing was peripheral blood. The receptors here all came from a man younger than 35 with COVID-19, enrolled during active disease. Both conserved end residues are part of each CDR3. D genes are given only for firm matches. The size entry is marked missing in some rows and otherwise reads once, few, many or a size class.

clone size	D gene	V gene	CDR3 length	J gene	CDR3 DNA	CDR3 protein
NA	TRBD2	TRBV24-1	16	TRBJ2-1	TGTGCCACCAGTGATTATGGGACTAGCGGAAACAATGAGCAGTTCTTC	CATSDYGTSGNNEQFF
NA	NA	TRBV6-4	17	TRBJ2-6	TGTGCCAGCAGTCCAGACTACATGGCCCTCGGGGCCAACGTCCTGACTTTC	CASSPDYMALGANVLTF
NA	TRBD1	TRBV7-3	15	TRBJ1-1	TGTGCCAGCAGCCAGGGGGGACAGATGAACACTGAAGCTTTCTTT	CASSQGGQMNTEAFF
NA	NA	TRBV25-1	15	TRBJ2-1	TGTGCCAGCAGTGAAACGGGGTCTCCCACCAATGAGCAGTTCTTC	CASSETGSPTNEQFF
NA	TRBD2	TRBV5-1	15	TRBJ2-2	TGCGCCAGCAGCTTGGAGGTAGCGGGATATGGGGAGCTGTTTTTT	CASSLEVAGYGELFF
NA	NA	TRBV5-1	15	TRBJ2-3	TGCGCCAGCAGAATTCAGGGGAAAGGCACAGATACGCAGTATTTT	CASRIQGKGTDTQYF
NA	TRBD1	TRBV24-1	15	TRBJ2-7	TGTGCCACCAGTGATACCGGGACAGGGGGGTACGAGCAGTACTTC	CATSDTGTGGYEQYF
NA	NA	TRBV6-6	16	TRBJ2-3	TGTGCCAGCAGTTACCCGACGGACTCTAGCACAGATACGCAGTATTTT	CASSYPTDSSTDTQYF
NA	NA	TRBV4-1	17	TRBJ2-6	TGCGCCAGCAGGCCGGGACACGATCACCCTGGGGCCAACGTCCTGACTTTC	CASRPGHDHPGANVLTF
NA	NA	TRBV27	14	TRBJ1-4	TGTGCCAGCAGTACGGACAGCTATAATGAAAAACTGTTTTTT	CASSTDSYNEKLFF
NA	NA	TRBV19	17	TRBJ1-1	TGTGCCAGTACCCCCCTCGGGGCAGGGAGGGGGAACACTGAAGCTTTCTTT	CASTPLGAGRGNTEAFF
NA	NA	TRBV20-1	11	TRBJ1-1	TGCAGAGCGGGCGGGGACACTGAAGCTTTCTTT	CRAGGDTEAFF
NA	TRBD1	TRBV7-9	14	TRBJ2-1	TGTGCCAGCAGCTCGGGACAGGAGATCAATGAGCAGTTCTTC	CASSSGQEINEQFF
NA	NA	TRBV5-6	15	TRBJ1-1	TGTGCCAGCAGCTTGGAGGGCACAGGGCGCACTGAAGCTTTCTTT	CASSLEGTGRTEAFF
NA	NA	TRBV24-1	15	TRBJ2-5	TGTGCCACCAGTGATTTTGTTGGGACTCAAGAGACCCAGTACTTC	CATSDFVGTQETQYF
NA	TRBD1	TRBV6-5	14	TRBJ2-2	TGTGCCAGCAGCTTACAGGGGTCGAGCGGGGAGCTGTTTTTT	CASSLQGSSGELFF
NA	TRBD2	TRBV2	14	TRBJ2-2	TGTGCCAGCAGGCTAGCGGTCAACACCGGGGAGCTGTTTTTT	CASRLAVNTGELFF
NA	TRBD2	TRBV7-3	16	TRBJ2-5	TGTGCCAGCAGCCTCAACAGACTAGCGGGGGCTGAGACCCAGTACTTC	CASSLNRLAGAETQYF
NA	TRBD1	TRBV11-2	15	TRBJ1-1	TGTGCCAGCAGCTCAGAGACAGGGGGAGGCACTGAAGCTTTCTTT	CASSSETGGGTEAFF
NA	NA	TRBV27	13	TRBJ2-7	TGTGCCAGCAGTTACCGGGTCTCCTACGAGCAGTACTTC	CASSYRVSYEQYF
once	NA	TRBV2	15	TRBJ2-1	TGTGCCAGCAGTGTCGAGTCTAGTCCGTACAATGAGCAGTTCTTC	CASSVESSPYNEQFF
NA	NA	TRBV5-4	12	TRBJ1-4	TGTGCCAGCAGCTCCATGGACGGGGAACTGTTTTTT	CASSSMDGELFF
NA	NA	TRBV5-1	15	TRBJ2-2	TGCGCCAGCAGCTTGGTAGTGGCGGGCACCGGGGAGCTGTTTTTT	CASSLVVAGTGELFF
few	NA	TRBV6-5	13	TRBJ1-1	TGTGCCAGCAGTTTCGGGGGAAGGACTGAAGCTTTCTTT	CASSFGGRTEAFF
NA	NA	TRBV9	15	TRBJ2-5	TGTGCCAGCAGCGTAGAGGGGGGGACAACCGAGACCCAGTACTTC	CASSVEGGTTETQYF
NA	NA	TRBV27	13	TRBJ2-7	TGTGCCAGCGCAGAGAGGACACGGTACGAGCAGTACTTC	CASAERTRYEQYF
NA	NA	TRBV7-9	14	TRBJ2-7	TGTGCCAGCAGCTTAGTCTCGGGGACCTACGAGCAGTACTTC	CASSLVSGTYEQYF
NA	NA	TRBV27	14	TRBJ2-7	TGTGCCAGCACCACCCTGGAGGGGGGGAGAGAGCAGTACTTC	CASTTLEGGREQYF
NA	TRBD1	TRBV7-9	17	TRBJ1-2	TGTGCCAGCAGCTCCTGGCGGGACAGGGGGCGAAACTATGGCTACACCTTC	CASSSWRDRGRNYGYTF
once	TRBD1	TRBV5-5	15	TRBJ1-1	TGTGCCAGCAGCTTGTCGTCAGGGGGCTTTGTTGAAGCTTTCTTT	CASSLSSGGFVEAFF
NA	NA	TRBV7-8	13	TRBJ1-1	TGTGCCAGCAGCTTAACGGTGAACACTGAAGCTTTCTTT	CASSLTVNTEAFF
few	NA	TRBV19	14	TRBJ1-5	TGTGCCAGCACCGGGGGGGCAGCTTATCAGCCCCAGCATTTT	CASTGGAAYQPQHF
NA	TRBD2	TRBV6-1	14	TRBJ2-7	TGTGCCAGCAGTGAGACTAGCGGGCAGTCAGGGTTCGACTTC	CASSETSGQSGFDF
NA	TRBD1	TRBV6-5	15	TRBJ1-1	TGTGCCAGCAGTTACTCACGGACAGGGAACACTGAAGCTTTCTTT	CASSYSRTGNTEAFF
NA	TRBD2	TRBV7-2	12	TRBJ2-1	TGTGCCAGCACCACACGGGGGGGTGAGCAGTTCTTC	CASTTRGGEQFF
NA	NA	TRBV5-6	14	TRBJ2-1	TGTGCCAGCAGCTTTTTCAGGGACTACAATGAGCAGTTCTTC	CASSFFRDYNEQFF
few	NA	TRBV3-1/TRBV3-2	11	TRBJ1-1	TGTGCCAGCAGAGGGGGCACTGAAGCTTTCTTT	CASRGGTEAFF
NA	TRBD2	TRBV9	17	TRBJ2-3	TGTGCTAGCAGCGTAGCGGTGGGAGCGGGAGTGTCAGATACGCAGTATTTT	CASSVAVGAGVSDTQYF
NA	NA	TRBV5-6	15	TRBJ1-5	TGTGCCAGCAGCTTACAGGGCGTGAGCAATCAGCCCCAGCATTTT	CASSLQGVSNQPQHF